One T cell receptor (beta chain) is described in this entry. This entry belongs to a study of blood T cell repertoires in COVID-19. The wider study: The origin of the acute and convalescent COVID-19 samples was the United States, Italy and Spain.

Authors' methods: Amplification with reference gene primers provided the estimates of nucleated cell counts. TCRdb's copy holds only in-frame clones and misses some; the assay was immunoSEQ multiplex PCR. The V and J calls and clone size were taken over from that table, and D and trimming were inferred from the DNA. The sample includes about 250,000 clones, around 91% seen only once; the top ten take 2.4%. Participant reports of clinical history set cohort assignment. Trimming took 3 bases from V and 4 from J, leaving 11 bases between them. Per germline, CDR1 SGDLS and CDR2 YYNGEE. The CDR3 is made up of 13 amino acids.

This clonotype was obtained from a woman younger than 35 who had recovered from COVID-19. The J gene is TRBJ2-7, the V gene TRBV9, with D perhaps matching TRBD2 (6 bases). Sequencing was done on a sample of PBMCs or T cells enriched from blood (not recorded which). CDR3 nucleotide sequence: TGTGCCAGCAGCGCGGGACTGCTATACGAGCAGTACTTC. Protein product: CASSAGLLYEQYF.